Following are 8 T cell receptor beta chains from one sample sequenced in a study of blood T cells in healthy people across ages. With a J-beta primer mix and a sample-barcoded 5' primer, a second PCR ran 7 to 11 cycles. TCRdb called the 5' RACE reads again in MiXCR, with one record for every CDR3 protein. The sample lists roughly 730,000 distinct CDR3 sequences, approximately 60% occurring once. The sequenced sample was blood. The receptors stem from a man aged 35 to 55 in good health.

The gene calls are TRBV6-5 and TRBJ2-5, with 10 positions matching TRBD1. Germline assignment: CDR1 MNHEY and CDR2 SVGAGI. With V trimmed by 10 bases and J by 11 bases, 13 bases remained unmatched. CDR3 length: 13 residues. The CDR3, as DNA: TGTGCCACCCTGACAGGGGGCATGGATGAGCAGTACTTC. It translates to CATLTGGMDEQYF.

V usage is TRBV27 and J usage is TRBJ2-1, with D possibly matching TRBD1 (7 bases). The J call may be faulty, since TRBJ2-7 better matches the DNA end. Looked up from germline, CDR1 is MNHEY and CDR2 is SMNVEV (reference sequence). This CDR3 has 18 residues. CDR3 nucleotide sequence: TGTGCCAACGCCCGAAGGGGGCCAGATCGGACGGGGGACAATGAGCAGTACTTC. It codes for CANARRGPDRTGDNEQYF.

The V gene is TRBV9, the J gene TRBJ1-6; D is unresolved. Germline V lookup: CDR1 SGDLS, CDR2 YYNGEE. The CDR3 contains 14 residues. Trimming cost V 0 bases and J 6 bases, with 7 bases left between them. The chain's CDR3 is CASSVATSNSPLHF. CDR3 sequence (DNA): TGTGCCAGCAGCGTAGCTACGAGTAATTCACCCCTCCACTTT.

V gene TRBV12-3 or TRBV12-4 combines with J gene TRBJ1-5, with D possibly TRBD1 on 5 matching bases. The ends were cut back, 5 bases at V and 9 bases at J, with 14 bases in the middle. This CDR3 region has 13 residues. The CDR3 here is CASSPQDRRPQHF. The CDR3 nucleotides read TGTGCCAGCAGTCCACAGGACCGGCGGCCCCAGCATTTT.

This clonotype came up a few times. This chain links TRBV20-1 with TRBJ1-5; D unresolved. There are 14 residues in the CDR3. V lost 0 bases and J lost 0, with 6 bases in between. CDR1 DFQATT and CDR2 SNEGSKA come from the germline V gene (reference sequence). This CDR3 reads CSARDSHSNQPQHF. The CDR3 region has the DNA TGCAGTGCTAGAGACAGCCATAGCAATCAGCCCCAGCATTTT.

This chain's CDR3 is CASSGEQYSNQPQHF. The CDR3 DNA is TGTGCCAGCAGTGGTGAGCAGTATAGCAATCAGCCCCAGCATTTT. The chain is built from TRBV2 and TRBJ1-5; D not resolved. This CDR3 is 15 amino acids long. Trimming stripped 4 bases from V and 0 bases from J, with 10 bases between. Germline CDR1 and CDR2: SNHLY and FYNNEI.

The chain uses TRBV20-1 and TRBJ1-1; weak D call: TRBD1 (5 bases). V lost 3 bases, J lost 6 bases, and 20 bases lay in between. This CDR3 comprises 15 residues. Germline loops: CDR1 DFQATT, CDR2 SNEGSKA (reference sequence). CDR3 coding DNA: TGCAGTGCTAGTCGGGGGACCGGGATCACGTCTGAAGCTTTCTTT. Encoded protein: CSASRGTGITSEAFF.

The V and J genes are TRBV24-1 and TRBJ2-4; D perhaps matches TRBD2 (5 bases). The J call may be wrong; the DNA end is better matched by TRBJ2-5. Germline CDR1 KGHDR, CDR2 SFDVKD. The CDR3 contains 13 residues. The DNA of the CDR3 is TGTGCCACCAGCCCCGAGGGTTGGGAGACCCAGTACTTC. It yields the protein CATSPEGWETQYF.